This T cell receptor beta chain came from a study of T cell responses to AZD1222 COVID-19 vaccine. Whole-study findings and limits: The CD4 TCRs associated with vaccination extended across spike and predominated at 160-218 and 743-854. Rises in breadth and depth of Spike-specific TCRs came after two AZD1222 doses.

Note on this clone: Its antigen is unidentified.

Germline V gives CDR1 MNHEY, CDR2 SVGAGI. V was clipped by 0 bases and J by 4 bases, with 9 bases between them. There are 14 residues in the CDR3. Method: immunoSEQ multiplex PCR; TCRdb's copy keeps in-frame clones and lacks some. The repertoire holds about 160,000 clones, around nine tenths seen once, with around 5.5% in the top ten. The chain couples TRBV6-5 to TRBJ1-2; D is ambiguous. The sample consisted of peripheral blood, taken on day 0 of AZD1222 vaccination. This receptor was obtained from an adult in good health. The CDR3 bases are TGTGCCAGCAGTTACTCGGGCAGGACCTATGGCTACACCTTC. This encodes CASSYSGRTYGYTF.